The 7 T cell receptor beta chains below come from one sample, sequenced in a study of multiple sclerosis patients with progressive multifocal leukoencephalopathy. This table comes from immunoSEQ multiplex PCR, and its TCRdb copy is limited to in-frame clones, with some not included. The sample lists some 30,000 clones, 89% occurring once. The time point denotes: less than 7 months of natalizumab therapy. The source material was PBMCs, sampled from a patient treated with natalizumab. Source of these receptors: a human donor with multiple sclerosis.

This chain connects TRBV15 to TRBJ2-1; 13 positions match TRBD2. Germline values: CDR1 LNHNV, CDR2 YYDKDF (reference sequence). The CDR3 is 15 amino acids. The V gene end was trimmed by 5 bases and the J gene end by 9 bases; junction bases not matched to a gene: 7. CDR3 bases: TGTGCCACCAGCCCCCGGACTAGCGGGAGTCCTGAGCAGTTCTTC. This translates into CATSPRTSGSPEQFF. Combining the CDR3 with reference TRBV15 and TRBJ2-1 gives the whole variable domain DAMVIQNPRYQVTQFGKPVTLSCSQTLNHNVMYWYQQKSSQAPKLLFHYYDKDFNNEADTPDNFQSRRPNTSFCFLDIRSPGLGDTAMYLCATSPRTSGSPEQFFGPGTRLTVL.

The chain joins TRBV9 to TRBJ2-3, with D perhaps given as TRBD1 or TRBD2 (5 bases each). Germline-derived CDR1 and CDR2 are SGDLS and YYNGEE. This CDR3 has 15 residues. V lost 0 bases and J 6 bases, leaving 14 bases between the germline ends. The CDR3 nucleotides are TGTGCCAGCAGCGTAGATGGGGGTTCCTCGGATACGCAGTATTTT. Its protein is CASSVDGGSSDTQYF.

In its sample, this clone ranks as medium-sized. J is TRBJ1-3 and V is TRBV6-4; unclear D gene. V shed 1 base and J shed 10 bases, with 14 bases lying between them. Germline values: CDR1 MRHNA, CDR2 SNTAGT. CDR3 length: 14 amino acids. Here the CDR3 DNA reads TGTGCCAGCAGTGACTTGGCAGGTCAAGGGACCATATATTTT. This sequence encodes CASSDLAGQGTIYF.

The V call is TRBV7-2, the J call TRBJ1-2; D unresolved. The germline V gene encodes CDR1 SGHTA and CDR2 FQGNSA. The CDR3 loop spans 14 amino acids. Trimming left V 5 bases short and J 4 bases short, with 14 bases between. CDR3 amino acids: CASSRDSGPYGYTF. DNA of the CDR3: TGTGCCAGCAGCCGGGATTCTGGTCCCTATGGCTACACCTTC.

The chain couples TRBV4-3 to TRBJ2-7; the D is unclear. Germline CDR1 is LGHNA and CDR2 is YSLEER. Trimming took 1 base from V and 0 from J, leaving 10 bases between them. CDR3 size: 15 residues. The CDR3 loop is CASSQGPTLSYEQYF. The CDR3 nucleotides read TGCGCCAGCAGCCAAGGTCCGACACTCTCCTACGAGCAGTACTTC.

This sequence joins TRBV7-2 and TRBJ1-1; D gene ambiguous. Trimming took 5 bases from V and 1 from J, leaving 14 bases between them. Per germline, CDR1 SGHTA and CDR2 FQGNSA. This CDR3 spans 15 amino acids. CDR3 region: CASSGSSGWNTEAFF. The CDR3 DNA sequence: TGTGCCAGCAGCGGCTCCTCAGGTTGGAACACTGAAGCTTTCTTT.

The chain uses TRBV11-2 and TRBJ1-2; D unclear. The ends were cut back, 5 bases at V and 8 bases at J, with 12 bases in the middle. Germline CDR1 and CDR2: SGHAT and FQNNGV. The CDR3 length is 12 residues. This CDR3 reads CASSDSSRGYTF. As DNA, the CDR3 is TGTGCCAGCAGCGACTCCTCTCGCGGCTACACCTTC. The full variable domain, rest sourced from reference TRBV11-2 and TRBJ1-2, is EAGVAQSPRYKIIEKRQSVAFWCNPISGHATLYWYQQILGQGPKLLIQFQNNGVVDDSQLPKDRFSAERLKGVDSTLKIQPAKLEDSAVYLCASSDSSRGYTFGSGTRLTVV.